Shown below are 8 T cell receptor beta chains from a single sample sequenced in a study of graft-versus-host responses after intestinal transplantation. The table came from immunoSEQ multiplex PCR; TCRdb's copy has only in-frame clones and leaves some out. The data contain around 100,000 clones, over 85% of them singletons. Their antigens are not known. The sequences come from unstimulated CD8+ T cells sorted from spleen or lymph node cells, collected before intestinal transplant. These receptors were taken from a human donor who received an intestinal transplant.

The chain has TRBV4-1 and TRBJ2-7, with 8 bases lining up with TRBD1. The CDR3 runs 16 residues. CDR1 and CDR2 from the germline V gene are MGHRA and YSYEKL. The trim removed 0 bases at V and 5 bases at J, leaving 9 bases unmatched. The CDR3 reads CASSQEGLQGADEQYF. The CDR3 nucleotides read TGCGCCAGCAGCCAAGAGGGGCTCCAGGGGGCGGACGAGCAGTACTTC.

The chain links TRBV15 to TRBJ2-7; D is undetermined. V lost 1 base and J lost 6, with 4 bases in between. The length of the CDR3 is 11 residues. Germline-derived CDR1 and CDR2 are LNHNV and YYDKDF (reference sequence). In nucleotides, the CDR3 is TGTGCCACCAGCAGAGGTTTCGAGCAGTACTTC. Translating gives CATSRGFEQYF.

The chain combines TRBV9 with TRBJ2-3; 8 bases map to TRBD2. From germline, CDR1 is SGDLS and CDR2 YYNGEE. The CDR3 has 16 residues. V was clipped by 0 bases and J by 5 bases; unmatched bases: 8. The CDR3 here is CASSVEAGGTGDTQYF. The CDR3 DNA reads TGTGCCAGCAGCGTAGAGGCGGGGGGCACCGGAGATACGCAGTATTTT.

This chain uses TRBV6-1 with TRBJ1-1, with a tentative D call TRBD1 (5 bases). Per the germline V gene, CDR1 is MNHNS and CDR2 is SASEGT. The CDR3 length is 15 residues. The V gene lost 1 base and the J gene lost 2 bases, with 11 bases spanning the gap. The CDR3 region is CASSEVGGANTEAFF. CDR3 nucleotides: TGTGCCAGCAGTGAAGTGGGGGGTGCAAACACTGAAGCTTTCTTT.

CDR3 loop: CAWSDTGPEAFF. The CDR3 DNA is TGTGCCTGGAGTGATACAGGGCCTGAAGCTTTCTTT. The chain joins TRBV30 to TRBJ1-1; possible D gene TRBD1, 6 bases. The germline V and J ends were trimmed by 1 base and 6 bases, with 9 bases remaining between them. The CDR3 consists of 12 residues. CDR1 GTSNPN and CDR2 SVGIG come from the germline V gene (reference sequence).

The chain joins TRBV9 to TRBJ2-7, with 8 bases matching TRBD1. V was pared by 4 bases and J by 0 bases, with 6 bases of the junction left unmatched. The CDR3 has 15 residues. Germline V lookup: CDR1 SGDLS, CDR2 YYNGEE. CDR3 residues: CASSSGQGLSYEQYF. The CDR3 region has the DNA TGTGCCAGCAGCTCTGGACAGGGTCTCTCCTACGAGCAGTACTTC.

The rearrangement links TRBV11-2 to TRBJ2-7, with 12 bases identical to TRBD2. The V segment lost 0 bases and the J segment 6 bases; nucleotides outside the gene matches: 9. CDR3 length equals 17 residues. The germline V gene encodes CDR1 SGHAT and CDR2 FQNNGV. CDR3 sequence reads: CASSLDIGLAGMGEQYF. In DNA, the CDR3 is TGTGCCAGCAGCTTAGATATTGGACTAGCGGGGATGGGCGAGCAGTACTTC.

The CDR3 coding sequence is TGTGCCAGCAGCTTAAGTCTCTTGCCGACTGGAAACACCATATATTTT. Translated: CASSLSLLPTGNTIYF. V is TRBV7-9 and J is TRBJ1-3, with no clear D. The length of the CDR3 is 16 residues. V lost 2 bases and J lost 2, with 13 bases in between. CDR1 is SEHNR, CDR2 FQNEAQ, per germline (reference sequence). The full variable domain, completed using reference TRBV7-9 and TRBJ1-3, is DTGVSQNPRHKITKRGQNVTFRCDPISEHNRLYWYRQTLGQGPEFLTYFQNEAQLEKSRLLSDRFSAERPKGSFSTLEIQRTEQGDSAMYLCASSLSLLPTGNTIYFGEGSWLTVV.